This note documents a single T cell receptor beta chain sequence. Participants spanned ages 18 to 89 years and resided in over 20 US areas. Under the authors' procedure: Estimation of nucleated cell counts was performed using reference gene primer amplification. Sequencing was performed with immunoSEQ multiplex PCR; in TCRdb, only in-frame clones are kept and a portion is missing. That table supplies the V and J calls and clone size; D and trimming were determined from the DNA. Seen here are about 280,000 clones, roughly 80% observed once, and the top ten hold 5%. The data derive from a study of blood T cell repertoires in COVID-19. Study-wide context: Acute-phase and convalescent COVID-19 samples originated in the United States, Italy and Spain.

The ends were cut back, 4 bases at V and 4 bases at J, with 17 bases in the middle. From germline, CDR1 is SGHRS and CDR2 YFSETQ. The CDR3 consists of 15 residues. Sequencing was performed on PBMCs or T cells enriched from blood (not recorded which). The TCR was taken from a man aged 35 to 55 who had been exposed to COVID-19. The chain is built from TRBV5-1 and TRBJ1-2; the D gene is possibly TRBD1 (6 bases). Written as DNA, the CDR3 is TGCGCCAGCAGCCCCGCGGACAGCACGGCCTATGGCTACACCTTC. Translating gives CASSPADSTAYGYTF.